These 29 T cell receptor beta chains originate from one sample sequenced in a study of cytomegalovirus exposure and HLA in healthy donors. A multiplex PCR was run with 60 Vbeta primers and 13 Jbeta primers. TCRdb's table, derived via immunoSEQ multiplex PCR, lists solely in-frame clones and lacks some. Of 120,000 to 150,000 clones in the sample, more than 75% are singletons; the top ten hold roughly 4%. Sequencing used PBMCs. These receptors all come from a man between 18 and 35 years old in good health and CMV-seronegative.

The chain employs TRBV28 and TRBJ2-1; weak D call: TRBD2 (6 bases). Germline V gene lookup returns CDR1 MDHEN and CDR2 SYDVKM. V lost 3 bases to trimming and J lost 8 bases, with 8 bases between them. The CDR3 runs 12 residues. DNA for the CDR3: TGTGCCAGCAGTTTCGTAGCGGATGAGCAGTTCTTC. Translating gives CASSFVADEQFF.

This chain connects TRBV5-1 to TRBJ1-3, with 9 bases that match TRBD1. This CDR3 spans 19 amino acids. Per germline, CDR1 SGHRS and CDR2 YFSETQ. V lost 3 bases to trimming and J lost 0 bases; unmatched junction nucleotides: 13. The CDR3 coding sequence is TGCGCCAGCAGCTCCGGACAGGGGAAGCTTGCTGTCTCTGGAAACACCATATATTTT. This encodes CASSSGQGKLAVSGNTIYF.

The rearrangement links TRBV7-3 to TRBJ2-3, with TRBD1 matching over 9 bases. Germline V gene data show CDR1 as SGHTA and CDR2 as FQGTGA. The CDR3 extends over 14 amino acids. Trimming removed 5 bases from V and 6 bases from J; junction bases left unmatched: 6. The CDR3 reads CASSPDRGWDTQYF. The CDR3 coding sequence is TGTGCCAGCAGCCCGGACAGGGGATGGGATACGCAGTATTTT. Variable domain in full (rest from reference TRBV7-3 and TRBJ2-3): GAGVSQTPSNKVTEKGKYVELRCDPISGHTALYWYRQSLGQGPEFLIYFQGTGAADDSGLPNDRFFAVRPEGSVSTLKIQRTERGDSAVYLCASSPDRGWDTQYFGPGTRLTVL.

The chain carries TRBV19 and TRBJ1-4; TRBD1 agrees at 9 bases. CDR1 LNHDA and CDR2 SQIVND come from the germline V gene (reference sequence). CDR3 length equals 15 residues. J lost 8 bases, V lost 4 bases, and 8 bases had no gene match. The CDR3 nucleotides are TGTGCCAGTAGTACCAGTGGGACAGGGAGAGAAAAACTGTTTTTT. It is translated as CASSTSGTGREKLFF.

Remarks on this clone: Different DNA sequences within this sample yield the same CDR3. The rearrangement uses TRBV5-1 and TRBJ1-1; D not resolved. The CDR3 is 14 amino acids. The ends were cut back, 0 bases at V and 1 base at J, with 7 bases in the middle. Germline V gene sequence: CDR1 SGHRS, CDR2 YFSETQ. DNA of the CDR3: TGCGCCAGCAGCTTGGTAGCGGGGAACACTGAAGCTTTCTTT. Amino acid sequence: CASSLVAGNTEAFF.

The genes are TRBV6-5 and TRBJ2-7; 10 nucleotides agree with TRBD1. V lost 2 bases and J lost 2; bases outside the gene matches: 3. Per germline, CDR1 MNHEY and CDR2 SVGAGI. The CDR3 runs 15 residues. CDR3 loop: CASSYTTGGPYEQYF. DNA of the CDR3: TGTGCCAGCAGTTACACGACAGGGGGCCCCTACGAGCAGTACTTC.

This sequence joins TRBV25-1 and TRBJ1-4; a weak D match, TRBD1 (5 bases). Germline CDR1 is MGHDK and CDR2 is SYGVNS. V lost 1 base to trimming and J lost 7 bases, with 13 bases between them. This CDR3 comprises 15 residues. In DNA, the CDR3 is TGTGCCAGCAGTGAATCTCGGGGGATCGGTGAAAAACTGTTTTTT. It yields the protein CASSESRGIGEKLFF.

This chain connects TRBV7-8 to TRBJ2-7; D is perhaps TRBD1 (6 bases). Germline CDR1 reads SGHVS; CDR2 reads FQNEAQ. Trimming removed 5 bases from V and 13 bases from J, with 18 bases in between. The CDR3 runs 12 residues. The chain's CDR3 is CASSHGHTGFYF. DNA of the CDR3: TGTGCCAGCAGCCACGGCCATACAGGGTTCTACTTC.

Only one count was recorded for this clone. The chain joins TRBV5-4 to TRBJ2-2, with 8 bases matching TRBD1. This CDR3 spans 14 amino acids. The germline gives CDR1 SGHNT, CDR2 YYREEE (reference sequence). Germline trimming cut 4 bases from V and 5 bases from J; bases unmatched to any gene: 4. CDR3 sequence: CASSLDRETGELFF. The CDR3 DNA reads TGTGCCAGCAGCCTGGACAGGGAGACCGGGGAGCTGTTTTTT.

This clone was observed a handful of times. The chain has TRBV4-1 and TRBJ2-5; perhaps TRBD1 as D (5 bases). V lost 2 bases to trimming and J lost 5 bases, with 15 bases between them. The germline V gene encodes CDR1 MGHRA and CDR2 YSYEKL. This CDR3 spans 15 amino acids. The CDR3 sequence: CASSQRYIGAETQYF. The CDR3 DNA reads as TGCGCCAGCAGCCAACGCTATATAGGGGCGGAGACCCAGTACTTC.

The J gene is TRBJ1-5, the V gene TRBV6-1; possibly TRBD1 for D (5 bases). The CDR3 consists of 15 residues. Germline CDR1 is MNHNS and CDR2 is SASEGT. V lost 1 base and J 7 bases, leaving 14 bases between the germline ends. DNA for the CDR3: TGTGCCAGCAGTGAAGGACAGCCCGATAGACAGCCCCAGCATTTT. Residues: CASSEGQPDRQPQHF.

The rearrangement links TRBV30 to TRBJ1-5, with D tentatively TRBD1 (5 bases). Per the germline V gene, CDR1 is GTSNPN and CDR2 is SVGIG (reference sequence). V lost 0 bases, J lost 3 bases, and 12 bases lay in between. This CDR3 has 15 residues. In DNA, the CDR3 is TGTGCCTGGAGTGTAGTCCAGGGCGCCAATCAGCCCCAGCATTTT. This gives the protein CAWSVVQGANQPQHF.

The chain recombines TRBV7-8 with TRBJ1-1; D might be TRBD1 (6 bases). The CDR3 has 14 amino acids. Deletions cut 6 bases from V and 1 base from J, with 12 bases between. Germline values: CDR1 SGHVS, CDR2 FQNEAQ. CDR3 DNA: TGTGCCAGCAGACGTACACAGGGGAACACTGAAGCTTTCTTT. Its translation is CASRRTQGNTEAFF.

The chain has TRBV28 and TRBJ2-5; perhaps TRBD2 as D (5 bases). The end of the DNA fits TRBJ2-7 better, so the J call may be wrong. Germline CDR1 and CDR2: MDHEN and SYDVKM. This CDR3 comprises 15 residues. CDR3 in amino acids: CASSFQDGGSYEQYF. The CDR3 DNA is TGTGCCAGCAGTTTTCAGGACGGAGGTAGCTACGAGCAGTACTTC.

The CDR3 sequence: CASSGGLAGSSYNEQFF. Written as DNA, the CDR3 is TGTGCCAGCAGCGGGGGACTAGCGGGCAGCTCCTACAATGAGCAGTTCTTC. The chain joins TRBV9 to TRBJ2-1, with 12 bases identical to TRBD2. The CDR3 totals 17 residues. The germline V gene encodes CDR1 SGDLS and CDR2 YYNGEE. V shed 3 bases, J shed 0 bases, and the junction held 4 bases outside the gene matches.

DNA for the CDR3: TGTGCCAGCAGCTTACGACTAGCGGGGGAATACGAGCAGTACTTC. Its protein product is CASSLRLAGEYEQYF. This sequence joins TRBV7-3 and TRBJ2-7, with 12 positions matching TRBD2. V gave up 2 bases and J gave up 4 bases; unmatched junction bases: 3. Germline assignment: CDR1 SGHTA and CDR2 FQGTGA. The CDR3 consists of 15 residues.

The chain is built from TRBV7-8 and TRBJ2-7; 9 nucleotides match TRBD1. Germline CDR1 reads SGHVS; CDR2 reads FQNEAQ. V lost 3 bases and J lost 5; bases outside the gene matches: 5. The CDR3 has 14 amino acids. CDR3 amino acids: CASSFSDRGDEQYF. The CDR3 DNA is TGTGCCAGCAGCTTCTCTGACAGGGGGGACGAGCAGTACTTC.

CDR3 in amino acids: CASSLGGDTYNEQFF. In DNA form, the CDR3 reads TGCGCCAGCAGCTTGGGCGGGGATACCTACAATGAGCAGTTCTTC. J is TRBJ2-1 and V is TRBV5-1; TRBD2 might be the D (6 bases). The CDR3 has 15 amino acids. Germline V gives CDR1 SGHRS, CDR2 YFSETQ. With 0 bases removed from V and 2 bases from J, the gap between germline ends came to 9 bases.

A word on this clone: One junction end does not reproduce the germline sequence, and a read error may be involved. CDR3 sequence reads: CASSIGQPSGNTIYF. The CDR3 coding sequence is TGTGCCAGTAGCATAGGACAGCCCTCTGGAAACACCATATATTTT. The rearrangement uses TRBV19 and TRBJ1-3; D perhaps matches TRBD1 (6 bases). CDR3 size: 15 residues. CDR1 is LNHDA and CDR2 is SQIVND in the germline V gene (reference sequence).

The chain uses TRBV14 and TRBJ1-1; 8 nucleotides align to TRBD1. The CDR3 consists of 15 residues. The ends lost 2 bases at V and 2 bases at J; junction bases unmatched: 4. Germline CDR1 reads SGHDN; CDR2 reads FVKESK. As DNA, the CDR3 is TGTGCCAGCAGCCAACTGACAGGGGTAAACACTGAAGCTTTCTTT. Its translation: CASSQLTGVNTEAFF. The whole variable domain, filled in from reference TRBV14 and TRBJ1-1, reads EAGVTQFPSHSVIEKGQTVTLRCDPISGHDNLYWYRRVMGKEIKFLLHFVKESKQDESGMPNNRFLAERTGGTYSTLKVQPAELEDSGVYFCASSQLTGVNTEAFFGQGTRLTVV.

The chain is built from TRBV9 and TRBJ2-7; weak D call: TRBD2 (5 bases). This CDR3 is built from 13 residues. With 0 bases removed from V and 3 bases from J, the gap between germline ends came to 7 bases. Germline-derived CDR1 and CDR2 are SGDLS and YYNGEE. Here the CDR3 reads CASSVEAGYEQYF. DNA for the CDR3: TGTGCCAGCAGCGTAGAGGCGGGCTACGAGCAGTACTTC.

This rearrangement joins TRBV7-7 to TRBJ2-1; a possible D gene is TRBD2 (6 bases). Trimming took 5 bases from V and 8 from J, leaving 13 bases between them. The CDR3 extends over 13 amino acids. Per the germline V gene, CDR1 is SSHAT and CDR2 is FNYEAQ (reference sequence). The CDR3 loop is CASSPVGGDEQFF. The CDR3, as DNA: TGTGCCAGCAGCCCCGTGGGAGGCGATGAGCAGTTCTTC. The whole variable domain, filled in from reference TRBV7-7 and TRBJ2-1, reads GAGVSQSPRYKVTKRGQDVTLRCDPISSHATLYWYQQALGQGPEFLTYFNYEAQPDKSGLPSDRFSAERPEGSISTLTIQRTEQRDSAMYRCASSPVGGDEQFFGPGTRLTVL.

V and J are TRBV7-8 and TRBJ1-6; 9 bases match TRBD1. Germline CDR1 and CDR2: SGHVS and FQNEAQ. The V and J ends lost 5 bases and 0 bases, in that order; junction bases with no gene match: 14. This CDR3 has 20 residues. In nucleotides, the CDR3 is TGTGCCAGCAGCCCCTTGGGGACAGGGCCTGGAAGCTCCTATAATTCACCCCTCCACTTT. Its translation: CASSPLGTGPGSSYNSPLHF.

This clone was seen a single time. The rearrangement joins TRBV28 to TRBJ1-1, with 8 bases aligning to TRBD1. Losses at the gene ends were 5 bases for V and 4 bases for J; bases not matched to a gene: 9. CDR1 is MDHEN and CDR2 is SYDVKM in the germline V gene. The CDR3 runs to 15 residues. The CDR3 bases are TGTGCCAGCAGTCCACCGACAGGGGTAAGCACTGAAGCTTTCTTT. Protein product: CASSPPTGVSTEAFF.

This clone was detected only a few times. This rearrangement joins TRBV7-3 to TRBJ2-2; tentative D call: TRBD1 (5 bases). This CDR3 is 14 amino acids long. The germline V gene has CDR1 SGHTA and CDR2 FQGTGA. V was trimmed by 5 bases and J by 6 bases, leaving 13 bases between them. CDR3 nucleotide sequence: TGTGCCAGCAGCGAACGCAGGGATCCCGGGGAGCTGTTTTTT. Its protein product is CASSERRDPGELFF.

This rearrangement joins TRBV2 to TRBJ1-5, with 10 bases lining up with TRBD1. This CDR3 is 14 amino acids long. CDR1 and CDR2 (germline): SNHLY, FYNNEI. V lost 10 bases to trimming and J lost 1 base; unmatched junction nucleotides: 4. CDR3 DNA sequence: TGTGCCACACGACAGGGGGCAAGCAATCAGCCCCAGCATTTT. Residues: CATRQGASNQPQHF.

The chain joins TRBV7-6 to TRBJ2-5, with 7 bases fitting TRBD2. Germline V CDR1 and CDR2: SGHVS, FNYEAQ. Trimming at V came to 2 bases and at J to 7 bases, leaving 4 bases not matched to a gene. The CDR3 consists of 13 residues. The CDR3 reads CASSLSSGGTQYF. DNA of the CDR3: TGTGCCAGCAGCTTATCTAGCGGTGGGACCCAGTACTTC. Complete variable domain (other parts from reference TRBV7-6 and TRBJ2-5): GAGVSQSPRYKVTKRGQDVALRCDPISGHVSLYWYRQALGQGPEFLTYFNYEAQQDKSGLPNDRFSAERPEGSISTLTIQRTEQRDSAMYRCASSLSSGGTQYFGPGTRLLVL.

In its sample, this clone was seen once. V is TRBV2 and J is TRBJ1-2, with D possibly being TRBD1 (6 bases). Germline V CDR1 and CDR2: SNHLY, FYNNEI. The CDR3 runs 13 residues. V lost 3 bases to trimming and J lost 6 bases, with 11 bases between them. The CDR3 nucleotides are TGTGCCAGCAGTGACCGGGCAGGGGATGGCTACACCTTC. This codes for CASSDRAGDGYTF. Based on the CDR3 plus reference TRBV2 and TRBJ1-2, the full variable domain is EPEVTQTPSHQVTQMGQEVILRCVPISNHLYFYWYRQILGQKVEFLVSFYNNEISEKSEIFDDQFSVERPDGSNFTLKIRSTKLEDSAMYFCASSDRAGDGYTFGSGTRLTVV.

J is TRBJ2-7 and V is TRBV28, with 9 bases identical to TRBD1. Unmatched junction bases numbered 8, after V lost 5 bases and J lost 3 bases. From germline, CDR1 is MDHEN and CDR2 SYDVKM. The CDR3 is 15 residues long. The CDR3 bases are TGTGCCAGCAGTAGGGGGGGACAGGGAGTCTACGAGCAGTACTTC. It is translated as CASSRGGQGVYEQYF.